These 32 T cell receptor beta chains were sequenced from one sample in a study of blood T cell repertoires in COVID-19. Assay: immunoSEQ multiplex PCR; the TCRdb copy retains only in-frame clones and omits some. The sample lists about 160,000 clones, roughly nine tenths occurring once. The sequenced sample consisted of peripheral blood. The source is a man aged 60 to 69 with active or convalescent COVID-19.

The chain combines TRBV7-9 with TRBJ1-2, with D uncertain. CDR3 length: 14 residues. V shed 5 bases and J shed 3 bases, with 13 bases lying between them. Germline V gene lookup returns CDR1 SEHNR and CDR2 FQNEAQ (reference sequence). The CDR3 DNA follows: TGTGCCAGCAGCGAGGGCAGCTTTCACTATGGCTACACCTTC. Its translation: CASSEGSFHYGYTF. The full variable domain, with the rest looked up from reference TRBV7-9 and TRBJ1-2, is DTGVSQNPRHKITKRGQNVTFRCDPISEHNRLYWYRQTLGQGPEFLTYFQNEAQLEKSRLLSDRFSAERPKGSFSTLEIQRTEQGDSAMYLCASSEGSFHYGYTFGSGTRLTVV.

As DNA, the CDR3 is TGTGTCGGGGCGAGGACTAGCGGGGCTCCCACAGATACGCAGTATTTT. Protein sequence: CVGARTSGAPTDTQYF. The chain carries TRBV7-4 and TRBJ2-3; 12 bases line up with TRBD2. Germline loops: CDR1 SGHVT, CDR2 SQSDAQ. CDR3 size: 16 residues.

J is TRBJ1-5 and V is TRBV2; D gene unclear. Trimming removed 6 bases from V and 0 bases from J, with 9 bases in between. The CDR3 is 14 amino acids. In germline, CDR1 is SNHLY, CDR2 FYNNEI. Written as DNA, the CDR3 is TGTGCCAGCAGGCTAACTTATAGCAATCAGCCCCAGCATTTT. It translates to CASRLTYSNQPQHF.

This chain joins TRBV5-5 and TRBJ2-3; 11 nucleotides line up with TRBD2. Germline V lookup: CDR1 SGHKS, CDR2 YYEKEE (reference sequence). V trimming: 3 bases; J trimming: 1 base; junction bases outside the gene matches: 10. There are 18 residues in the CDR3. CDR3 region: CASSSGLADLTRTDTQYF. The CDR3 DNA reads TGTGCCAGCAGCTCGGGACTAGCGGACTTAACCCGCACAGATACGCAGTATTTT.

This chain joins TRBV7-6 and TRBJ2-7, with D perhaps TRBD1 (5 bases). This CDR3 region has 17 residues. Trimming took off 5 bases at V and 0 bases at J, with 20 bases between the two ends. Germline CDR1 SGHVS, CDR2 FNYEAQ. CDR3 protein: CASSPQPGVGHSYEQYF. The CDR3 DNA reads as TGTGCCAGCAGCCCCCAGCCGGGTGTGGGGCACTCCTACGAGCAGTACTTC.

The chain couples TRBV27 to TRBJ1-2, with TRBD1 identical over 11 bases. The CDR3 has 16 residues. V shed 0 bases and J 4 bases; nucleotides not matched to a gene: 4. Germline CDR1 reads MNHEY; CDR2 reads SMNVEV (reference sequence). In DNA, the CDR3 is TGTGCCAGCAGTTTATCCCATGGACAGGGGGCCTATGGCTACACCTTC. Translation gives CASSLSHGQGAYGYTF.

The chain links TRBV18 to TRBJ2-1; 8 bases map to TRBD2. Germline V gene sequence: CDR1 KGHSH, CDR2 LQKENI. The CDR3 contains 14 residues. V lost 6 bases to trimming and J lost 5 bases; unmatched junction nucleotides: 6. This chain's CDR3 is CASSLREGDNEQFF. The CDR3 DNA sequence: TGTGCCAGCTCCCTACGGGAGGGCGACAATGAGCAGTTCTTC. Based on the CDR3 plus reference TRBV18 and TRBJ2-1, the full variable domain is NAGVMQNPRHLVRRRGQEARLRCSPMKGHSHVYWYRQLPEEGLKFMVYLQKENIIDESGMPKERFSAEFPKEGPSILRIQQVVRGDSAAYFCASSLREGDNEQFFGPGTRLTVL.

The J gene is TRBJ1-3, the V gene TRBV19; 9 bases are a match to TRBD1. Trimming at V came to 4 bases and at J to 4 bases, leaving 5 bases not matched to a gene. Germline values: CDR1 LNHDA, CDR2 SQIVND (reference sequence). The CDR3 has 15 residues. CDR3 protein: CASSNTGGSGNTIYF. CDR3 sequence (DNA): TGTGCCAGTAGTAATACAGGGGGCTCCGGAAACACCATATATTTT.

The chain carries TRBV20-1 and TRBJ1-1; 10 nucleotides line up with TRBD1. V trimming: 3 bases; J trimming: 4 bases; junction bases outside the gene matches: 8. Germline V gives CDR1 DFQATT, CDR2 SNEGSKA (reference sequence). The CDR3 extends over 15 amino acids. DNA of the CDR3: TGCAGTGCTAGTATCCGGGACAGGGGAGCCACTGAAGCTTTCTTT. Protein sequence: CSASIRDRGATEAFF.

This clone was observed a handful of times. The CDR3 sequence: CSVTRESYGYTF. The CDR3 coding sequence is TGCAGCGTGACGAGGGAGAGCTATGGCTACACCTTC. The genes are TRBV29-1 and TRBJ1-2; D is unresolved. CDR3 length: 12 residues. The V and J ends lost 6 bases and 4 bases respectively, with 12 bases between them. CDR1 is SQVTM, CDR2 ANQGSEA, per germline.

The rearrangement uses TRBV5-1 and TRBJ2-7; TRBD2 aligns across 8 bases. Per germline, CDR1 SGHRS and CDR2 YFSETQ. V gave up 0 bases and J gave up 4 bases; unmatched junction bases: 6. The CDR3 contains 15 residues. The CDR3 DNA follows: TGCGCCAGCAGCTTGGTGTTAGCGGGGATGTACGAGCAGTACTTC. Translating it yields CASSLVLAGMYEQYF.

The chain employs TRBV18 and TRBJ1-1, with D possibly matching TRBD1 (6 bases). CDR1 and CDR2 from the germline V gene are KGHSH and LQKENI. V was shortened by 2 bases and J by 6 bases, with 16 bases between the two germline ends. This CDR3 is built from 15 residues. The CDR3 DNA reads TGTGCCAGCTCACCAGAGCGGACAGAGTACTCTGAAGCTTTCTTT. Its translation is CASSPERTEYSEAFF. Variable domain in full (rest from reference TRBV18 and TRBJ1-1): NAGVMQNPRHLVRRRGQEARLRCSPMKGHSHVYWYRQLPEEGLKFMVYLQKENIIDESGMPKERFSAEFPKEGPSILRIQQVVRGDSAAYFCASSPERTEYSEAFFGQGTRLTVV.

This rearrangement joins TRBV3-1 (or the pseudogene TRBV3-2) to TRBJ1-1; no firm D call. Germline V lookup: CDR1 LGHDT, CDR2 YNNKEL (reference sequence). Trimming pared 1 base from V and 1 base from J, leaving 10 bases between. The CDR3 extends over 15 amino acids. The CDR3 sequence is CASSQARATNTEAFF. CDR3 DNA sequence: TGTGCCAGCAGCCAAGCGCGTGCAACGAACACTGAAGCTTTCTTT.

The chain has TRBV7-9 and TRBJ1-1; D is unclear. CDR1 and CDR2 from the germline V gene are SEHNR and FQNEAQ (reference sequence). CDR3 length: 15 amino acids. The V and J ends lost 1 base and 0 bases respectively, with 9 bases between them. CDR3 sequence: CASSLDERLNTEAFF. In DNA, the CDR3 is TGTGCCAGCAGCTTAGACGAGCGTTTGAACACTGAAGCTTTCTTT. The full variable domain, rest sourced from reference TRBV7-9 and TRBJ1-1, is DTGVSQNPRHKITKRGQNVTFRCDPISEHNRLYWYRQTLGQGPEFLTYFQNEAQLEKSRLLSDRFSAERPKGSFSTLEIQRTEQGDSAMYLCASSLDERLNTEAFFGQGTRLTVV.

The CDR3 DNA sequence: TGCGCCAGCAGCCTTGGGAGGGAGACCCAGTACTTC. This encodes CASSLGRETQYF. The chain couples TRBV10-2 to TRBJ2-5; perhaps TRBD2 as D (6 bases). Per germline, CDR1 WSHSY and CDR2 SAAADI. This CDR3 is built from 12 residues. The germline V and J ends were trimmed by 6 bases and 5 bases, with 10 bases remaining between them.

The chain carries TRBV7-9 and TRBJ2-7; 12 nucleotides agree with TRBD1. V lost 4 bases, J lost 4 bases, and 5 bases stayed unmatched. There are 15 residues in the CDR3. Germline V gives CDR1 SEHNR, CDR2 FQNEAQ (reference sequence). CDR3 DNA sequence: TGTGCCAGCAGCTCGCGGGACAGGGGGCTGTACGAGCAGTACTTC. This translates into CASSSRDRGLYEQYF.

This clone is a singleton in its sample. CDR3 DNA sequence: TGCAGCGTGGTACAGGGGGTCAACTATGGCTACACCTTC. Its translation is CSVVQGVNYGYTF. The chain links TRBV29-1 to TRBJ1-2; 8 bases align to TRBD1. In germline, CDR1 is SQVTM, CDR2 ANQGSEA. The CDR3 is 13 residues long. V lost 6 bases and J lost 2; bases outside the gene matches: 5.

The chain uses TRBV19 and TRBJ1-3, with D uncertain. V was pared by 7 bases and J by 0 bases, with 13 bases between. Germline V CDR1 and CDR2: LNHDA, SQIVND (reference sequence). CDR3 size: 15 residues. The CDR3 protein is CASTSQATSGNTIYF. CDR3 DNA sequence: TGTGCCAGTACCAGCCAGGCCACCTCTGGAAACACCATATATTTT. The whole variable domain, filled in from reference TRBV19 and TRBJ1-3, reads DGGITQSPKYLFRKEGQNVTLSCEQNLNHDAMYWYRQDPGQGLRLIYYSQIVNDFQKGDIAEGYSVSREKKESFPLTVTSAQKNPTAFYLCASTSQATSGNTIYFGEGSWLTVV.

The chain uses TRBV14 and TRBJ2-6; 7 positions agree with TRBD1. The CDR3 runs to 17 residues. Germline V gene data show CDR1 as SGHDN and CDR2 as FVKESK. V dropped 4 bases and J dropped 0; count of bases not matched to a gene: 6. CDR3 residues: CASSLRDSFSGANVLTF. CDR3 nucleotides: TGTGCCAGCAGCCTCCGGGACAGCTTCTCTGGGGCCAACGTCCTGACTTTC. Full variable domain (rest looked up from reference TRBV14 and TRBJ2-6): EAGVTQFPSHSVIEKGQTVTLRCDPISGHDNLYWYRRVMGKEIKFLLHFVKESKQDESGMPNNRFLAERTGGTYSTLKVQPAELEDSGVYFCASSLRDSFSGANVLTFGAGSRLTVL.

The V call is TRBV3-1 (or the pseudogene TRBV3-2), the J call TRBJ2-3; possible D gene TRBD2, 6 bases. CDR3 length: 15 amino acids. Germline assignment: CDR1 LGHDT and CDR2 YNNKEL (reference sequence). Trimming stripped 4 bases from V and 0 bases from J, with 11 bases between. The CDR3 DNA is TGTGCCAGCAGCCTAGAACGGGGGAGCACAGATACGCAGTATTTT. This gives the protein CASSLERGSTDTQYF.

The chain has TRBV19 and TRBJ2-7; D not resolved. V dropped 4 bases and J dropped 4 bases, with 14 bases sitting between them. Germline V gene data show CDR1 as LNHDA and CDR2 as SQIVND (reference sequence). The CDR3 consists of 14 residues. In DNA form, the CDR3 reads TGTGCCAGTAGTACTCAACCGAGGAGTTACGAGCAGTACTTC. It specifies CASSTQPRSYEQYF.

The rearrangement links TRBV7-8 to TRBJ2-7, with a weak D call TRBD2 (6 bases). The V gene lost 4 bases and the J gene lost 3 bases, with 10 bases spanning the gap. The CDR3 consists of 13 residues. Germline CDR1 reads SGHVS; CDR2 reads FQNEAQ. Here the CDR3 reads CASSSTRNYEQYF. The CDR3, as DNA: TGTGCCAGCAGCTCGACTAGAAACTACGAGCAGTACTTC.

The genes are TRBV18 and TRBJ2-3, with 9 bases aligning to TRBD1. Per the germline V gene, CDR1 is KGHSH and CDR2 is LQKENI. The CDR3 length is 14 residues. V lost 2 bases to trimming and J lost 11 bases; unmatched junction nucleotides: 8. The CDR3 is CASSPDVQGAQQYF. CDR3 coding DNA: TGTGCCAGCTCACCAGACGTACAGGGGGCCCAGCAGTATTTT.

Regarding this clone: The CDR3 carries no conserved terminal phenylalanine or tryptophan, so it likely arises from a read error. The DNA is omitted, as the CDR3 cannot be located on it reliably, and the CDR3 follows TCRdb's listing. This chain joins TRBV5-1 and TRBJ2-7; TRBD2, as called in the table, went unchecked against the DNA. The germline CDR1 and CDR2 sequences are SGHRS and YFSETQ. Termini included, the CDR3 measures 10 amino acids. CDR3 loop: CASSPQLAGT.

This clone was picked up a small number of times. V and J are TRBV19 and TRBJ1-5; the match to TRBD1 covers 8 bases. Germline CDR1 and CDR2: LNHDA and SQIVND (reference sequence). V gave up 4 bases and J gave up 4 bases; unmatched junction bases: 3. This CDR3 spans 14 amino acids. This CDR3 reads CASSTRTGNQPQHF. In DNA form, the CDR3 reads TGTGCCAGTAGTACTCGGACAGGGAATCAGCCCCAGCATTTT. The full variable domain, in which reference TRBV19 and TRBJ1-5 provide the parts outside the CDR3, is DGGITQSPKYLFRKEGQNVTLSCEQNLNHDAMYWYRQDPGQGLRLIYYSQIVNDFQKGDIAEGYSVSREKKESFPLTVTSAQKNPTAFYLCASSTRTGNQPQHFGDGTRLSIL.

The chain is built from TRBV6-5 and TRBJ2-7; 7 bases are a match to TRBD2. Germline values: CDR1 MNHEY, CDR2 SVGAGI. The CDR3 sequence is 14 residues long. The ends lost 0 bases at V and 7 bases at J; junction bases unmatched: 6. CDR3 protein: CASSYSWGGREQYF. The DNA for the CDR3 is TGTGCCAGCAGTTACTCATGGGGAGGGAGGGAGCAGTACTTC.

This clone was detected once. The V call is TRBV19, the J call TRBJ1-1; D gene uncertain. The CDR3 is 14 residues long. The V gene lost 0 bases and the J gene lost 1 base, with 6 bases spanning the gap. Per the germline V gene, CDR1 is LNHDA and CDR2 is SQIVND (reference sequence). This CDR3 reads CASSIERENTEAFF. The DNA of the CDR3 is TGTGCCAGTAGTATAGAACGGGAGAACACTGAAGCTTTCTTT.

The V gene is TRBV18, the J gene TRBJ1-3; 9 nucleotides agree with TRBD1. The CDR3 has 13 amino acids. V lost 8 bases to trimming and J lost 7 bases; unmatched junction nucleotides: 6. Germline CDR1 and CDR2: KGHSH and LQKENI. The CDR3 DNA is TGTGCCAGCGGACAGGGGCCGAGGAACACCATATATTTT. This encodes CASGQGPRNTIYF.

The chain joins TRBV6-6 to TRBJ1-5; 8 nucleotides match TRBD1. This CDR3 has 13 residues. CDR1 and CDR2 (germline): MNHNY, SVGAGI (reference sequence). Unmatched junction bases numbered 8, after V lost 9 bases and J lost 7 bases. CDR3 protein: CASAGQGGQPQHF. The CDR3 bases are TGTGCCAGTGCCGGACAGGGAGGGCAGCCCCAGCATTTT.

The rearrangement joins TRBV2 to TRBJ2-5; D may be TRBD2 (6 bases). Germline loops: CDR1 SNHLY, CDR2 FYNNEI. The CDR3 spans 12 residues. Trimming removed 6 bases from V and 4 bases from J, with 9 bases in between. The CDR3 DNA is TGTGCCAGCAGGGAGGGATCAGAGACCCAGTACTTC. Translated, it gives CASREGSETQYF.

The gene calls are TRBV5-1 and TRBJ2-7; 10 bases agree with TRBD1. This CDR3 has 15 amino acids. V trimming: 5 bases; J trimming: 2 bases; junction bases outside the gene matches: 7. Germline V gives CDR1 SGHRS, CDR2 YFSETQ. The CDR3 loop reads CASSSDRGPTYEQYF. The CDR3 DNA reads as TGCGCCAGCAGTTCCGACAGGGGGCCAACCTACGAGCAGTACTTC.

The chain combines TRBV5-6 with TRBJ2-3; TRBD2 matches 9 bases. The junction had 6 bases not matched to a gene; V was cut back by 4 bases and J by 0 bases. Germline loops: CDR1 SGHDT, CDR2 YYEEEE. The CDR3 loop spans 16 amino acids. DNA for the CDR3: TGTGCCAGCAGCGCGCGGGGGGGCCGGAGCACAGATACGCAGTATTTT. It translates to CASSARGGRSTDTQYF. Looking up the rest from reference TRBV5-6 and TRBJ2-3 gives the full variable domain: DAGVTQSPTHLIKTRGQQVTLRCSPKSGHDTVSWYQQALGQGPQFIFQYYEEEERQRGNFPDRFSGHQFPNYSSELNVNALLLGDSALYLCASSARGGRSTDTQYFGPGTRLTVL.